Each of the 4 T cell receptor beta chains below was sequenced from the same sample in a study of radiotherapy plus CTLA-4 blockade in lung cancer. The assay was immunoSEQ multiplex PCR, and TCRdb's table has in-frame clones only and misses some. The sample lists fewer than 150,000 clones, just under 80% occurring once. Specimen: peripheral blood, collected from a patient treated with radiotherapy plus ipilimumab. The receptor source for this set is a human donor with non-small cell lung cancer who had a partial response to radiotherapy plus ipilimumab.

This clone was seen a few times. The genes are TRBV18 and TRBJ1-4, with 7 bases fitting TRBD1. Germline lookup yields CDR1 KGHSH and CDR2 LQKENI. V lost 2 bases and J lost 6; bases outside the gene matches: 9. The CDR3 extends over 16 amino acids. The CDR3 DNA reads TGTGCCAGCTCACCAGGGTCGGACAGGCCGGATGAAAAACTGTTTTTT. Amino acid sequence: CASSPGSDRPDEKLFF.

V usage is TRBV5-1 and J usage is TRBJ2-7; D unresolved. Per germline, CDR1 SGHRS and CDR2 YFSETQ. The length of the CDR3 is 11 residues. Deletions cut 2 bases from V and 2 bases from J, with 2 bases between. CDR3 sequence: CASSFAYEQYF. CDR3 DNA sequence: TGCGCCAGCAGCTTCGCCTACGAGCAGTACTTC.

This clone was picked up a small number of times. The J gene is TRBJ1-5, the V gene TRBV28; tentative D call: TRBD1 (6 bases). CDR1 is MDHEN and CDR2 is SYDVKM in the germline V gene. The ends were cut back, 2 bases at V and 0 bases at J, with 11 bases in the middle. The CDR3 has 16 residues. CDR3 amino acids: CASSLPQGNSNQPQHF. The CDR3 DNA reads TGTGCCAGCAGTTTACCGCAGGGGAATAGCAATCAGCCCCAGCATTTT.

V and J are TRBV19 and TRBJ2-5; D remains unclear. Germline-derived CDR1 and CDR2 are LNHDA and SQIVND (reference sequence). CDR3 length: 15 residues. V dropped 3 bases and J dropped 2 bases, with 13 bases sitting between them. CDR3 sequence reads: CASSMSFYQQETQYF. CDR3 bases: TGTGCCAGTAGTATGAGTTTCTACCAACAAGAGACCCAGTACTTC. Full variable domain (missing parts from reference TRBV19 and TRBJ2-5): DGGITQSPKYLFRKEGQNVTLSCEQNLNHDAMYWYRQDPGQGLRLIYYSQIVNDFQKGDIAEGYSVSREKKESFPLTVTSAQKNPTAFYLCASSMSFYQQETQYFGPGTRLLVL.